This TCR beta chain was recovered during a study of T-cell reconstitution after alpha-beta-depleted transplantation in children (TCRdb year 2016). About the full investigation: Using TCR repertoire profiling, the study quantitatively followed how T-cell immune reconstitution unfolded in children after TCRalphabeta/CD19-depleted allogeneic hematopoietic cell transplantation. Here is what the overall study found, with its caveats: In some patients, high TCRbeta diversity at day 60 was attributed to recipient T cells and intrathymic progenitors that had survived conditioning. Hyperexpanded clone frequencies declined over subsequent months; after one year, T-cell counts and TCRbeta diversity were mostly attributed to newly produced T cells. The apparently early alphabetaT-cell count recovery about two months after transplant was reportedly dependent on only several hundred rapidly expanded clones derived from non-depleted graft cells.

The treatment or condition tag for this specimen amounts to: allogeneic hematopoietic cell transplantation with graft depleted of TCRalphabeta T cells and CD19 B cells. Transplant recipients were children who received TCRalphabeta/CD19-depleted allogeneic hematopoietic cell grafts. This clonotype was seen a handful of times. The target of this receptor is not known. One base away there is no much larger clone; base qualities are not given. Sequences MDHEN (CDR1) and SYDVKM (CDR2) are obtained from the germline V gene. Including cysteine and phenylalanine, the CDR3 has 15 amino acids. Here the CDR3 DNA is all that survives: 45 bases in frame from base 1. The germline ends are 12 bases apart after V is trimmed by 4 bases and J by 2 bases. Library generation was performed with PCR. This sample was sequenced with an Illumina HiSeq 2500. TCR libraries were prepared with molecular barcoding, using unique molecular identifiers to normalize TCRbeta repertoire quantification. The public reads were run again by TCRdb, first through fastp at Q25 and then through MiXCR, and only productive beta chains were kept. For every CDR3 protein sequence, its rows merge into one entry that carries the most common genes and DNA. For this sample the table gives around 450,000 distinct CDR3 sequences, of which about 10% were detected only once. The ten top clones hold approximately 2% of the sample.

The material sequenced was PBMCs, taken before TCRalphabeta/CD19-depleted stem cell transplant. The receptor was isolated from a child younger than 10 with inherited bone marrow failure, due to receive a stem cell transplant. In this chain, TRBV28 is recombined with TRBJ1-5; 5 matching bases give a weak D call of TRBD1. The CDR3 region has the sequence CASSWGGLGNQPQHF. The sequence in DNA is TGTGCCAGCAGTTGGGGGGGTCTGGGCAATCAGCCCCAGCATTTT. Beyond the CDR3, the reference TRBV28 and TRBJ1-5 genes provide the residues; the full variable domain reads: DVKVTQSSRYLVKRTGEKVFLECVQDMDHENMFWYRQDPGLGLRLIYFSYDVKMKEKGDIPEGYSVSREKKERFSLILESASTNQTSMYLCASSWGGLGNQPQHFGDGTRLSIL.